This T cell receptor (beta chain) stems from a study of shared clonotypes between healthy human individuals. Looking at the study overall: CD4 naive and CD4 memory each took three plates per donor, while CD8 naive took two and CD8 memory one. Study conclusions and caveats: Blood was the sole source, and tissue repertoires probably differ. It was observed that roughly 5.4% of naive CD4 clonotypes were shared across a few donors.

Cells designated naive CD8 were CD45RO-negative and were positively selected for CCR7, with terminally differentiated effector memory CD45RA+ cells excluded. The length of the CDR3 is 15 residues. With V trimmed by 5 bases and J by 2 bases, 9 bases remained unmatched. The germline V gene has CDR1 SGHVS and CDR2 FNYEAQ. A word on this clone: Its antigen is not known.

Sorted-subset replicate PCRs used about 200 ng of genomic DNA. This amount corresponded to 33,000 or so T cell genomes. TCRdb's table, derived via immunoSEQ multiplex PCR, lists solely in-frame clones and lacks some. The sample holds around 620,000 clones, 95% seen once. The sequencing input was naive CD8+ T cells sorted from blood. The sequence was obtained from a woman between 25 and 40 years old in good health. J is TRBJ2-7 and V is TRBV7-6; 7 bases are a match to TRBD2. The CDR3 DNA reads TGTGCCAGCAGCCTAGGGGCGGGAGCTACCTACGAGCAGTACTTC. Its translation: CASSLGAGATYEQYF.